The 5 T cell receptor beta chains reported below all come from one sample, sequenced in a study of blood T cell repertoires in COVID-19. Libraries were prepared by immunoSEQ multiplex PCR; TCRdb keeps only in-frame clonotypes and omits some of them. Seen here are about 670,000 clones, 75% to 90% observed once, and the top ten hold roughly 0.25%. Source material: peripheral blood. The receptors originated from a young woman with acute or convalescent COVID-19.

This chain connects TRBV28 to TRBJ2-2; D ambiguous. CDR1 and CDR2 from the germline V gene are MDHEN and SYDVKM. The CDR3 is 13 residues long. V lost 6 bases and J 5 bases, leaving 10 bases between the germline ends. The CDR3 here is CASSPIGTGELFF. The CDR3 bases are TGTGCCAGCAGCCCCATCGGGACCGGGGAGCTGTTTTTT.

The J gene is TRBJ2-7, the V gene TRBV9; D remains ambiguous. Germline V CDR1 and CDR2: SGDLS, YYNGEE. The CDR3 is made up of 15 amino acids. V gave up 4 bases and J gave up 2 bases, with 16 bases separating them. This CDR3 is CASSPRSSGAYEQYF. The CDR3 DNA reads as TGTGCCAGCAGCCCCAGGTCATCTGGTGCCTACGAGCAGTACTTC.

The CDR3 loop is CASTRLARDEQYF. The CDR3 DNA is TGTGCCAGCACCCGACTAGCGCGGGACGAGCAGTACTTC. This chain links TRBV12-3 or TRBV12-4 with TRBJ2-7; 8 bases are shared with TRBD2. The CDR3 spans 13 residues. V shed 7 bases and J 5 bases; nucleotides not matched to a gene: 7.

This clone occurred a few times. The rearrangement uses TRBV25-1 and TRBJ2-1, with D possibly matching TRBD2 (6 bases). The CDR3 has 12 residues. V was shortened by 4 bases and J by 8 bases, with 9 bases between the two germline ends. Germline values: CDR1 MGHDK, CDR2 SYGVNS. The CDR3 loop is CASSGQRDEQFF. CDR3 in DNA: TGTGCCAGCAGTGGACAGCGGGATGAGCAGTTCTTC.

In DNA form, the CDR3 reads TGTGCCAGCAGAGGAGCGGGGGGGCAGACGCAGTATTTT. Translated: CASRGAGGQTQYF. The chain links TRBV6-5 to TRBJ2-3, with TRBD2 identical over 10 bases. Germline V CDR1 and CDR2: MNHEY, SVGAGI. There are 13 residues in the CDR3. With 6 bases clipped from V and 9 bases from J, the junction kept 6 bases outside the gene matches.